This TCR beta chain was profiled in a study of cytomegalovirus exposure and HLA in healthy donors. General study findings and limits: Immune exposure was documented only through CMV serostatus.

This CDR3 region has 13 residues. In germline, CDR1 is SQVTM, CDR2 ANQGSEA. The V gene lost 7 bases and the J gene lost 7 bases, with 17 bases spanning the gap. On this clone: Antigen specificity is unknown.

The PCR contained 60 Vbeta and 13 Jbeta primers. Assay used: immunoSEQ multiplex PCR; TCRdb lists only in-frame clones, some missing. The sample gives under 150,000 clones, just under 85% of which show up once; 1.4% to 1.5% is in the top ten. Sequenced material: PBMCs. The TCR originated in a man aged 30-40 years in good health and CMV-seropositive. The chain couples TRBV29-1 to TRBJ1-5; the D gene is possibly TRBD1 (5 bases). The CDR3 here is CSAAGTEGQPQHF. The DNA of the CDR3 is TGCAGCGCCGCCGGGACGGAGGGGCAGCCCCAGCATTTT.